The clone carrying this TCR beta chain was observed a few times. Its antigen is as yet unknown. In germline, CDR1 is SGHDT, CDR2 YYEEEE. This CDR3 spans 14 amino acids. The V segment lost 1 base and the J segment 7 bases; nucleotides outside the gene matches: 8. This record belongs to a study of naive and memory T cell subsets. Study results and caveats: Possibly reflecting memory cells re-expressing CD45RA, a few larger clonotypes occurred in naive repertoires, especially CD8.

Two oligonucleotides, mixed equimolar, formed the beta constant-region primer covering TRBC1 and TRBC2. Ligated cDNA was amplified by four rounds of PCR with nested alpha and beta constant-region primers and SP2. TCRdb re-called the UMI-ligation and nested PCR reads with MiXCR, one entry per CDR3 protein. The data show 120,000 to 150,000 distinct CDR3 sequences, with under 25% seen just once and 0.6% to 0.8% held by the top ten. This sequence joins TRBV5-6 and TRBJ2-7; 7 bases are a match to TRBD1. The receptor was derived from a human donor in good health. Sequencing input: naive CD8+ T cells from blood. CDR3 nucleotides: TGTGCCAGCAGCTTGTTACAGGGGCTGGGAGAGCAGTACTTC. Amino acids: CASSLLQGLGEQYF. The whole variable domain, filled in from reference TRBV5-6 and TRBJ2-7, reads DAGVTQSPTHLIKTRGQQVTLRCSPKSGHDTVSWYQQALGQGPQFIFQYYEEEERQRGNFPDRFSGHQFPNYSSELNVNALLLGDSALYLCASSLLQGLGEQYFGPGTRLTVT.